What follows are 6 T cell receptor beta chains derived from one specimen sequenced in a study of blood T cells in healthy people across ages (dated by TCRdb to between 2015 and 2016). To prepare the library, 5' RACE was applied. The sequencer listed for this sample is Illumina HiSeq 2500. The second PCR ran for about 6 to 12 cycles and used a J-beta primer mix along with a sample-barcoded 5' primer. Starting from the raw public reads, TCRdb applied fastp trimming at Q25, assembled clones with MiXCR and retained in-frame beta chains. Identical CDR3 protein sequences are pooled into one entry, listed with their most common genes and DNA. Counted in this sample were around 800,000 distinct CDR3 sequences; roughly 44% of them appeared once. The ten largest clones take up roughly a fifth of the sample. The material sequenced was blood. The receptor source for this set is a man in his 60s in good health.

This clonotype appeared a few times. The chain recombines TRBV28 with TRBJ2-1; D uncertain. CDR1 is MDHEN, CDR2 SYDVKM, per germline. This CDR3 is 13 amino acids long. V lost 5 bases to trimming and J lost 5 bases, with 10 bases between them. The CDR3 DNA follows: TGTGCCAGCAGTCGCAACAACAACAATGAGCAGTTCTTC. Protein: CASSRNNNNEQFF.

The chain combines TRBV6-2 or TRBV6-3 with TRBJ1-1; 8 positions match TRBD1. After removal of 4 bases from V and 7 bases from J, the junction contained 5 bases not matched to a gene. In germline, CDR1 is MNHEY, CDR2 SVGEGT. CDR3 length: 13 amino acids. In nucleotides, the CDR3 is TGTGCCAGCAGTTCCTGGACAGGGAGTGAAGCTTTCTTT. Translation gives CASSSWTGSEAFF.

This clonotype was counted a few times. The V and J genes are TRBV20-1 and TRBJ2-1; 12 bases fit TRBD2. Germline CDR1 reads DFQATT; CDR2 reads SNEGSKA (reference sequence). Germline trimming cut 0 bases from V and 7 bases from J; bases unmatched to any gene: 13. CDR3 length: 18 amino acids. CDR3 in DNA: TGCAGTGCTAGAGATCTCGGGTCTAGCGGGGGGGCGAAAAATGAGCAGTTCTTC. Protein: CSARDLGSSGGAKNEQFF.

This clonotype was seen a few times. This sequence joins TRBV25-1 and TRBJ2-3; the D gene could be TRBD1 or TRBD2 (5 bases each). With 5 bases removed from V and 8 bases from J, the gap between germline ends came to 17 bases. CDR1 and CDR2 from the germline V gene are MGHDK and SYGVNS. This CDR3 region has 14 residues. CDR3 coding DNA: TGTGCCAGCAGTAGAGTCCTCCGGGGCGGTACGCAGTATTTT. Its protein is CASSRVLRGGTQYF.

This clonotype came up a few times. V usage is TRBV10-3 and J usage is TRBJ2-3, with a tentative D call TRBD1 (6 bases). V was clipped by 11 bases and J by 2 bases, with 14 bases between them. The CDR3 runs 13 residues. CDR1 ENHRY and CDR2 SYGVKD come from the germline V gene. The CDR3 loop is CAVSQGLTDTQYF. CDR3 coding DNA: TGTGCCGTATCCCAGGGGCTCACAGATACGCAGTATTTT.

In its sample, this clonotype was seen a few times. The genes are TRBV20-1 and TRBJ2-1; a possible D gene is TRBD1 (6 bases). Germline values: CDR1 DFQATT, CDR2 SNEGSKA (reference sequence). This CDR3 comprises 15 residues. V was pared by 3 bases and J by 2 bases, with 14 bases between. CDR3 loop: CSARLSGGPYNEQFF. The CDR3 DNA sequence: TGCAGTGCTAGGCTTAGTGGGGGCCCCTACAATGAGCAGTTCTTC.